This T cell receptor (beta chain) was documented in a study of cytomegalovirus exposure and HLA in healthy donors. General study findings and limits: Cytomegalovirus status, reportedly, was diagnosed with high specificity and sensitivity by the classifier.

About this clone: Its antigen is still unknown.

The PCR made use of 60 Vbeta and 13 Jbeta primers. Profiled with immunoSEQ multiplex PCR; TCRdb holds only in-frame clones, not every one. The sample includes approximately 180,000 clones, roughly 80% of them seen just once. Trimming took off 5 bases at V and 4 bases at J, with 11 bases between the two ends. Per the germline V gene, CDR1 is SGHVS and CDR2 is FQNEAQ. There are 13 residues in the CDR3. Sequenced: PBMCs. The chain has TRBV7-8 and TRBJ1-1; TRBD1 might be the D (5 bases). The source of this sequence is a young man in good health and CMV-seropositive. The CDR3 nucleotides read TGTGCCAGCAGCGAGGGGAGGAGCACTGAAGCTTTCTTT. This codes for CASSEGRSTEAFF. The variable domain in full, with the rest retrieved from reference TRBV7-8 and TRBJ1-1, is GAGVSQSPRYKVAKRGQDVALRCDPISGHVSLFWYQQALGQGPEFLTYFQNEAQLDKSGLPSDRFFAERPEGSVSTLKIQRTQQEDSAVYLCASSEGRSTEAFFGQGTRLTVV.